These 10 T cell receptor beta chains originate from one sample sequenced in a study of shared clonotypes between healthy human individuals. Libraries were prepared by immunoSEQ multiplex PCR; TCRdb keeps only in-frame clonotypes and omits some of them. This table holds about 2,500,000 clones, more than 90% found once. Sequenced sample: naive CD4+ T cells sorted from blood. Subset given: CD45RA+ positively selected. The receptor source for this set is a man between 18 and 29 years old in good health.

CDR3 protein: CASSEAGVRTGNTEAFF. The CDR3 region has the DNA TGTGCCAGCAGTGAAGCGGGGGTTCGGACGGGAAACACTGAAGCTTTCTTT. The V call is TRBV6-1, the J call TRBJ1-1, with a tentative D call TRBD1 (5 bases). V was trimmed by 0 bases and J by 2 bases, leaving 16 bases between them. Germline assignment: CDR1 MNHNS and CDR2 SASEGT. The length of the CDR3 is 17 residues.

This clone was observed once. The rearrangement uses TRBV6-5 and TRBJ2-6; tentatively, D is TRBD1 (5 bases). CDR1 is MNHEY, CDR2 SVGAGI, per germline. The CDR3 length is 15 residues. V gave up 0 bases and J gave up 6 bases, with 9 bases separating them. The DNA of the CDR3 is TGTGCCAGCAGTTACTCGACAGTATCGGCCAACGTCCTGACTTTC. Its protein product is CASSYSTVSANVLTF.

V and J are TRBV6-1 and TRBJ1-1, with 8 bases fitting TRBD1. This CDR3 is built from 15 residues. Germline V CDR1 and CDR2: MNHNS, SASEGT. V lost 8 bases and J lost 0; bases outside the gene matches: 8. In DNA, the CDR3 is TGTGCCAGCGGCGGGACAGGTGGCGTGAACACTGAAGCTTTCTTT. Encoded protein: CASGGTGGVNTEAFF.

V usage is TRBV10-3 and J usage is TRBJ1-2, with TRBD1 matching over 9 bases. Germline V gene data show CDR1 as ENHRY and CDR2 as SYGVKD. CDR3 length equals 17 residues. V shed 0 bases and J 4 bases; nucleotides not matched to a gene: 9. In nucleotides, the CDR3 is TGTGCCATCAGTGAGTCGAGTCAACAGGGGGCTGGCTATGGCTACACCTTC. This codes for CAISESSQQGAGYGYTF.

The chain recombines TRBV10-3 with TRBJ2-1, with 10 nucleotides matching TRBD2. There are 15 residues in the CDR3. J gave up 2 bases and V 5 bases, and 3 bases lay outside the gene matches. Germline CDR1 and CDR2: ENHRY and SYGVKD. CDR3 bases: TGTGCCATCAGTACTAGCGGGGTTACCTACAATGAGCAGTTCTTC. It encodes CAISTSGVTYNEQFF.

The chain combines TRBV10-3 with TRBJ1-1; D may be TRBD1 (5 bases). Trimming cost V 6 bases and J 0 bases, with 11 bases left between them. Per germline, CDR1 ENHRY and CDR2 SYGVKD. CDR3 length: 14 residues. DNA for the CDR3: TGTGCCATCAGAGAAGACAGAGTGAACACTGAAGCTTTCTTT. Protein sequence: CAIREDRVNTEAFF.

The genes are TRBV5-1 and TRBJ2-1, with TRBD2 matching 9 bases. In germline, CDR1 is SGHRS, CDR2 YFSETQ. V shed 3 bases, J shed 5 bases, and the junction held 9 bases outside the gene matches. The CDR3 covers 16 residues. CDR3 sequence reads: CASSSGLARSHNEQFF. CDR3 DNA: TGCGCCAGCAGCTCAGGACTAGCGCGAAGCCACAATGAGCAGTTCTTC.

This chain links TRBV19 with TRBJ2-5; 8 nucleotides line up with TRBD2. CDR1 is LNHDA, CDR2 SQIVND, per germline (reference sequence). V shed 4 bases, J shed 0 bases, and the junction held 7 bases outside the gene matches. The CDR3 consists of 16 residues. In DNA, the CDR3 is TGTGCCAGTAGTACATCTAGCGGGCGACACCAAGAGACCCAGTACTTC. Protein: CASSTSSGRHQETQYF.

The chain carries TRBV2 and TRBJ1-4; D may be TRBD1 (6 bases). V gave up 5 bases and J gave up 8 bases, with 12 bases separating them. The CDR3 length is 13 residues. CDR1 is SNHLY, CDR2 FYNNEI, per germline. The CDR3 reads CASSTAGVEKLFF. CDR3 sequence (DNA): TGTGCCAGCAGTACGGCAGGGGTAGAAAAACTGTTTTTT. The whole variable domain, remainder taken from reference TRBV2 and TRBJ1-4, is EPEVTQTPSHQVTQMGQEVILRCVPISNHLYFYWYRQILGQKVEFLVSFYNNEISEKSEIFDDQFSVERPDGSNFTLKIRSTKLEDSAMYFCASSTAGVEKLFFGSGTQLSVL.

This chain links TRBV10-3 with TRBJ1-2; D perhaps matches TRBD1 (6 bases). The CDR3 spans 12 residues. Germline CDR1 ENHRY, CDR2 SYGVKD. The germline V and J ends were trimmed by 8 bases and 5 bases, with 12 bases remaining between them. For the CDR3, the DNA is TGTGCCATCGGCCCAGGGGAATATGGCTACACCTTC. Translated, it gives CAIGPGEYGYTF.